One T cell receptor beta chain is described in this entry. Using a J-beta primer mix together with a sample-barcoded 5' primer, a second PCR was run for about 7 to 12 cycles. TCRdb reprocessed the 5' RACE reads via MiXCR and lists one record per CDR3 protein. The sample carries around 990,000 distinct CDR3 sequences, approximately 25% recorded once. The entry originates in a study of blood T cells in healthy people across ages. Germline V gives CDR1 SGHTA, CDR2 FQGNSA. V was pared by 3 bases and J by 1 base, with 7 bases of the junction left unmatched. This CDR3 has 18 residues. These data were also filed under a second study, of T cells of mothers and their children. According to that study: Material was donated by three healthy Caucasian mothers and their six children.

The source material was blood. The genes are TRBV7-2 and TRBJ2-7; 15 nucleotides match TRBD2. This TCR was recovered from a girl aged 2-10 years in good health. The CDR3 bases are TGTGCCAGCAGCTTGCCGGGACTAGCGGGGGGACTATCCTACGAGCAGTACTTC. It translates to CASSLPGLAGGLSYEQYF.